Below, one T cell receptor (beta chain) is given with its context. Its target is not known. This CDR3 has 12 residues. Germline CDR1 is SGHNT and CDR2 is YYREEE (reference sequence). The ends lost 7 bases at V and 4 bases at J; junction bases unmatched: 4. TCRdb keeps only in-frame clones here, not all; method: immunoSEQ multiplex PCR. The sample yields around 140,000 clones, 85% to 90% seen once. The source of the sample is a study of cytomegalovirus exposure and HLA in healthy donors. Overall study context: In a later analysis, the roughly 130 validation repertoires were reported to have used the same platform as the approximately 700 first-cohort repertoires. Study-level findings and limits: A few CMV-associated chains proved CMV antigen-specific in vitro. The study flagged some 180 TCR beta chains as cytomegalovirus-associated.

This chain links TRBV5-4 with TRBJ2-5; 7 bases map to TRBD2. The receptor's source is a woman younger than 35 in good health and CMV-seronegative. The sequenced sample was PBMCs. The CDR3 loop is CASGSGGETQYF. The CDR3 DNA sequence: TGTGCCAGCGGCTCGGGGGGAGAGACCCAGTACTTC.